These 21 T cell receptor beta chains share one sample of origin, sequenced in a study of shared clonotypes between healthy human individuals (dated by TCRdb to the early 2020s). The protocol used for the library was the immunoSEQ multiplex PCR assay. TCRdb's version of the immuneACCESS table is confined to in-frame rearrangements and falls short of the full clone set. An unresolved V gene accounts for under half of the shortfall where checked; the remainder is of unknown origin. In this sample the table shows 700,000 to 950,000 clones, roughly 96% of which occur a single time. Around 0.25% of the sample is taken by the ten largest. CD8 naive samples were CD45RO-negative cells positively selected for CCR7, giving a CD45RA+CCR7+ population that excluded TemRA cells. Sequenced: naive CD8+ T cells sorted from blood. Per the publication, the cell subset or site label means: CD45RA+CCR7+. These receptors were collected from a man aged 25-45 years in good health.

As regards this clone: Other nucleotide sequences in the sample specify the same CDR3. The rearrangement joins TRBV5-1 to TRBJ2-7; 8 positions agree with TRBD2. Germline CDR1 SGHRS, CDR2 YFSETQ. The ends lost 3 bases at V and 3 bases at J; junction bases unmatched: 2. This CDR3 region has 13 residues. CDR3 sequence reads: CASSSTSGYEQYF. CDR3 nucleotide sequence: TGCGCCAGCAGCTCCACTAGCGGCTACGAGCAGTACTTC.

Regarding this clone: The identical CDR3 is also encoded by other nucleotide sequences in the sample. The rearrangement uses TRBV27 and TRBJ2-7; D is unclear. Germline V gene sequence: CDR1 MNHEY, CDR2 SMNVEV (reference sequence). Trimming removed 3 bases from V and 3 bases from J, with 9 bases in between. The CDR3 contains 13 residues. CDR3 coding DNA: TGTGCCAGCAGTTTGGGTGGGAACTACGAGCAGTACTTC. Translating gives CASSLGGNYEQYF.

The chain has TRBV7-6 and TRBJ2-7, with 7 bases lining up with TRBD2. The CDR3 is 13 amino acids. Germline V gives CDR1 SGHVS, CDR2 FNYEAQ. V trimming: 4 bases; J trimming: 6 bases; junction bases outside the gene matches: 6. The CDR3 DNA reads as TGTGCCAGCAGCTCAGGACTAGATGGCGAGCAGTACTTC. Translated: CASSSGLDGEQYF.

This clone was picked up one time. The rearrangement links TRBV4-1 to TRBJ2-3; 9 bases align to TRBD2. The V and J ends lost 0 bases and 6 bases, in that order; junction bases with no gene match: 7. Germline-derived CDR1 and CDR2 are MGHRA and YSYEKL. The CDR3 covers 16 residues. The CDR3 DNA is TGCGCCAGCAGCCAAGAGGGGCGGGAGGGCTGGGATACGCAGTATTTT. This gives the protein CASSQEGREGWDTQYF.

The gene calls are TRBV5-1 and TRBJ2-7; D is possibly TRBD2 (7 bases). The CDR3 has 15 residues. CDR1 and CDR2 (germline): SGHRS, YFSETQ. The V gene lost 5 bases and the J gene lost 1 base, with 16 bases spanning the gap. CDR3 bases: TGCGCCAGCAGTTATGGAGGGGGGGTATCCTACGAGCAGTACTTC. It is translated as CASSYGGGVSYEQYF.

The V call is TRBV5-4, the J call TRBJ2-7; tentative D call: TRBD1 (6 bases). The V and J ends lost 4 bases and 3 bases respectively, with 17 bases between them. CDR1 and CDR2 from the germline V gene are SGHNT and YYREEE (reference sequence). This CDR3 comprises 15 residues. CDR3 coding DNA: TGTGCCAGCAGCCCAGGGGAAACGCCAGACTACGAGCAGTACTTC. Its protein is CASSPGETPDYEQYF.

The chain links TRBV5-5 to TRBJ1-5; D is undetermined. The germline V gene encodes CDR1 SGHKS and CDR2 YYEKEE (reference sequence). V shed 4 bases and J shed 4 bases, with 15 bases lying between them. The CDR3 consists of 15 residues. The CDR3 bases are TGTGCCAGCAGCGCCGGTCCGGGTGGGAATCAGCCCCAGCATTTT. This gives the protein CASSAGPGGNQPQHF.

The chain couples TRBV7-8 to TRBJ2-2, with 12 bases fitting TRBD2. The CDR3 totals 19 residues. CDR1 and CDR2 from the germline V gene are SGHVS and FQNEAQ. The junction had 8 bases not matched to a gene; V was cut back by 0 bases and J by 3 bases. CDR3 loop: CASSLAEVLAGGDTGELFF. The DNA for the CDR3 is TGTGCCAGCAGCTTAGCAGAGGTGCTAGCGGGGGGGGACACCGGGGAGCTGTTTTTT.

V is TRBV9 and J is TRBJ2-7; TRBD2 matches 12 bases. V shed 0 bases, J shed 4 bases, and the junction held 5 bases outside the gene matches. Looked up from germline, CDR1 is SGDLS and CDR2 is YYNGEE. The CDR3 loop spans 16 amino acids. The CDR3 DNA follows: TGTGCCAGCAGCGTAGGAGGACTAGCGGGAAATTACGAGCAGTACTTC. Translating gives CASSVGGLAGNYEQYF.

The genes are TRBV27 and TRBJ2-1; D might be TRBD1 (5 bases). Germline loops: CDR1 MNHEY, CDR2 SMNVEV (reference sequence). Between the trimmed V and J ends, which lost 0 bases and 7 bases, there was a span of 10 bases. CDR3 length: 14 amino acids. The CDR3 coding sequence is TGTGCCAGCAGTTTATCGAGCCCAGGGAATGAGCAGTTCTTC. Translating gives CASSLSSPGNEQFF.

The V and J genes are TRBV7-9 and TRBJ2-7; the D gene could be TRBD1 or TRBD2 (5 bases each). The V gene's germline CDR1 is SEHNR and CDR2 FQNEAQ (reference sequence). V lost 5 bases and J lost 6, with 11 bases in between. The length of the CDR3 is 12 residues. The CDR3 DNA reads TGTGCCAGCAGCCCGACGGGGCTCGAGCAGTACTTC. Encoded protein: CASSPTGLEQYF. The full variable domain, in which reference TRBV7-9 and TRBJ2-7 provide the parts outside the CDR3, is DTGVSQNPRHKITKRGQNVTFRCDPISEHNRLYWYRQTLGQGPEFLTYFQNEAQLEKSRLLSDRFSAERPKGSFSTLEIQRTEQGDSAMYLCASSPTGLEQYFGPGTRLTVT.

The J gene is TRBJ1-1, the V gene TRBV5-1, with D tentatively TRBD1 (5 bases). The V end lost 4 bases, the J end lost 6 bases, and 25 bases lay between the germline ends. The CDR3 runs 17 residues. Germline V lookup: CDR1 SGHRS, CDR2 YFSETQ. CDR3 sequence reads: CASSVLSRDRAVAEAFF. The DNA of the CDR3 is TGCGCCAGCAGCGTACTCTCTCGGGACCGGGCGGTGGCTGAAGCTTTCTTT.

The DNA of the CDR3 is TGTGCCAGCAGCCTATCTGCAAGGTCCGGTTACGAGCAGTACTTC. Protein product: CASSLSARSGYEQYF. This chain links TRBV11-2 with TRBJ2-7; D gene unclear. The CDR3 is made up of 15 amino acids. Germline CDR1 SGHAT, CDR2 FQNNGV. The ends were cut back, 5 bases at V and 4 bases at J, with 18 bases in the middle.

J is TRBJ1-3 and V is TRBV5-1; 7 bases match TRBD1. The CDR3 extends over 18 amino acids. Germline lookup yields CDR1 SGHRS and CDR2 YFSETQ. Trimming at V came to 4 bases and at J to 0 bases, leaving 13 bases not matched to a gene. The CDR3 DNA reads TGCGCCAGCAGCCCAACCGGGACAGTTCATGGCTCTGGAAACACCATATATTTT. This sequence encodes CASSPTGTVHGSGNTIYF.

The rearrangement uses TRBV19 and TRBJ1-2; D is uncertain. Trimming removed 5 bases from V and 7 bases from J, with 14 bases in between. The CDR3 is made up of 13 amino acids. Germline V gives CDR1 LNHDA, CDR2 SQIVND (reference sequence). CDR3 in amino acids: CASSHLETGGYTF. CDR3 sequence (DNA): TGTGCCAGTAGTCACCTAGAAACCGGTGGCTACACCTTC.

The CDR3 protein is CASATWTETGTSGSMNPLFF. DNA of the CDR3: TGTGCCAGCGCTACCTGGACGGAGACCGGGACTAGCGGGAGTATGAACCCGCTGTTTTTT. The gene calls are TRBV18 and TRBJ2-2; 14 positions agree with TRBD2. V lost 8 bases, J lost 13 bases, and 27 bases stayed unmatched. CDR1 is KGHSH, CDR2 LQKENI, per germline. The CDR3 is 20 amino acids.

J is TRBJ1-1 and V is TRBV28; the D gene is possibly TRBD1 (6 bases). Per the germline V gene, CDR1 is MDHEN and CDR2 is SYDVKM. This CDR3 spans 15 amino acids. V lost 8 bases, J lost 3 bases, and 19 bases lay in between. CDR3 nucleotide sequence: TGTGCCAGCCTAAGGCCAGGGGCGGCGGACACTGAAGCTTTCTTT. Translation: CASLRPGAADTEAFF.

The gene calls are TRBV27 and TRBJ2-7; D not resolved. The ends were cut back, 8 bases at V and 6 bases at J, with 11 bases in the middle. The germline CDR1 and CDR2 sequences are MNHEY and SMNVEV (reference sequence). The CDR3 has 11 residues. CDR3 DNA: TGTGCCAGCTGGTCTGGGCGCGAGCAGTACTTC. Its protein product is CASWSGREQYF.

Of note for this clone: This specimen includes other DNA sequences encoding the same CDR3. V gene TRBV18 combines with J gene TRBJ2-1; TRBD2 matches at 9 bases. Trimming cost V 3 bases and J 7 bases; bases outside gene matches: 1. Per germline, CDR1 KGHSH and CDR2 LQKENI. The CDR3 extends over 13 amino acids. The CDR3 loop reads CASSPLAGNEQFF. The CDR3 DNA reads TGTGCCAGCTCACCTCTAGCGGGAAATGAGCAGTTCTTC.

The CDR3, as DNA: TGTGCCAGCAGCCAAGATACAGTTTCCCCGATCCAGCCCCAGCATTTT. Protein sequence: CASSQDTVSPIQPQHF. V and J are TRBV4-2 and TRBJ1-5; D is uncertain. The ends were cut back, 0 bases at V and 7 bases at J, with 16 bases in the middle. Germline CDR1 is LGHNA and CDR2 is YNFKEQ. The CDR3 covers 16 residues.

The CDR3 region is CATETSGINEQFF. CDR3 bases: TGTGCCACCGAGACTAGCGGAATCAATGAGCAGTTCTTC. The chain combines TRBV13 with TRBJ2-1, with 9 bases fitting TRBD2. This CDR3 spans 13 amino acids. Looked up from germline, CDR1 is PRHDT and CDR2 is FYEKMQ (reference sequence). J was trimmed by 6 bases and V by 10 bases; bases with no gene match: 7.